One T cell receptor (beta chain) is described in this entry. Its antigen is unknown. A couple of CD3G-deficient patients had more severe autoimmunity; all had some. At testing, patients were 2 to 39 years old, with reduced naive and increased memory T-cell proportions. This sample is drawn from a study of regulatory T cells. Study-level findings and limits: In patients, unique TRB V-J pairs were restricted and V/J usage skewed, especially in Tregs. Control CD8+ cells showed a nonsignificant trend toward higher Shannon entropy than patient CD8+ cells.

The PCR used 52 TRBV and 13 TRBJ primers. Clones were sequenced by immunoSEQ multiplex PCR, and TCRdb holds only the in-frame ones, with some missing. This sample has about 18,000 clones, with 92% found just once. Germline assignment: CDR1 SGHVS and CDR2 FQNEAQ. With 1 base removed from V and 4 bases from J, the gap between germline ends came to 5 bases. The CDR3 contains 13 residues. The origin of this receptor is a person aged 18 to 35 with CD3G deficiency. This chain joins TRBV7-8 and TRBJ2-1; D gene unclear. The sequencing input was CD8+ T cells sorted from blood. CDR3 nucleotides: TGTGCCAGCAGCTTAGACGTATACAATGAGCAGTTCTTC. This codes for CASSLDVYNEQFF.